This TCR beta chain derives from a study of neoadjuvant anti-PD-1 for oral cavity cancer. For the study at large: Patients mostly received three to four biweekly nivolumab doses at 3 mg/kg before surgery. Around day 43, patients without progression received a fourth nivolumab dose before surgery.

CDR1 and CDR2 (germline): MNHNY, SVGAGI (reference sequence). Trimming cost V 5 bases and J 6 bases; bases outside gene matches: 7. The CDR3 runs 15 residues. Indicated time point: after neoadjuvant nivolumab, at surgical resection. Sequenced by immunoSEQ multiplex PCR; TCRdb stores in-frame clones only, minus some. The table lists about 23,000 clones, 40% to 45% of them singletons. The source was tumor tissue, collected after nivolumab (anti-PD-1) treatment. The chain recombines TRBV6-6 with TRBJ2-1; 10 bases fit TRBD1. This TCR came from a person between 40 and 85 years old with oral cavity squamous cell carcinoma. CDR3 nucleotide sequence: TGTGCCAGCAGTGCCGGGACAGGGGTTTTCAATGAGCAGTTCTTC. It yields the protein CASSAGTGVFNEQFF.